This T cell receptor beta chain was identified during a study of CD8+ T cells in alopecia areata. Study context: It was 6 to 18 months of tofacitinib, and then there were 6 months off drug.

Documented treatment: oral pan-JAK inhibitor, 5-10 mg twice daily. The germline CDR1 and CDR2 sequences are SGHRS and YFSETQ. The CDR3 loop spans 14 amino acids. Deletions cut 1 base from V and 0 bases from J, with 4 bases between. Extraction and reverse transcription of RNA yielded cDNA as the sequencing template. Some clones are missing from TCRdb's copy, which holds only in-frame ones; the method was immunoSEQ multiplex PCR. Of some 220,000 clones in the sample, more than 45% were seen once. This receptor was taken from a human donor with alopecia areata. The source was CD4+ T cells sorted from blood, collected at week 4, from a patient treated with tofacitinib. This rearrangement joins TRBV5-1 to TRBJ2-2, with D uncertain. CDR3 in DNA: TGCGCCAGCAGCTTGCGGGCGAACACCGGGGAGCTGTTTTTT. Protein: CASSLRANTGELFF.